This T cell receptor (beta chain) was sequenced during a study of siplizumab effects on memory and regulatory T cells. Whole-study findings and limits: No more than a minor fraction of alloreactive clones could be traced back to unstimulated subsets.

Points on this clone: Its matching antigen is unknown.

Sequenced by immunoSEQ multiplex PCR; TCRdb stores in-frame clones only, minus some. Of 100,000 to 120,000 clones listed, about 93% are singletons. Sequencing used CD4+ T cells sorted from blood. This receptor was taken from a human donor in good health.

The CDR3 DNA is TGTGCCAGCAGCTCCTCAGATACGCAGTATTTT. Protein sequence: CASSSSDTQYF. This chain joins TRBV11-2 and TRBJ2-3; D call uncertain. Germline V lookup: CDR1 SGHAT, CDR2 FQNNGV. CDR3 size: 11 residues. Trimming stripped 4 bases from V and 4 bases from J, with 3 bases between.